These 15 T cell receptor beta chains were all obtained from the same sample, sequenced in a study of T cells of healthy individuals. TCRdb independently ran MiXCR on the 5' RACE reads; one entry per CDR3 protein. Found here are 55,000 to 65,000 distinct CDR3 sequences, 15% to 20% of them singletons; the top ten hold around 4.6%. The receptor source for this set is a human donor in good health.

The table lists this clonotype with many counts. This chain links TRBV11-2 with TRBJ2-1; 9 nucleotides align to TRBD2. Germline lookup yields CDR1 SGHAT and CDR2 FQNNGV. The V gene end was trimmed by 1 base and the J gene end by 8 bases; junction bases not matched to a gene: 3. CDR3 length equals 14 residues. CDR3: CASSLGGRAHEQFF. CDR3 DNA sequence: TGTGCCAGCAGCTTAGGCGGGAGGGCCCATGAGCAGTTCTTC. Full variable domain (missing parts from reference TRBV11-2 and TRBJ2-1): EAGVAQSPRYKIIEKRQSVAFWCNPISGHATLYWYQQILGQGPKLLIQFQNNGVVDDSQLPKDRFSAERLKGVDSTLKIQPAKLEDSAVYLCASSLGGRAHEQFFGPGTRLTVL.

The chain is built from TRBV5-1 and TRBJ2-7; D not certain. The CDR3 spans 14 residues. V was trimmed by 1 base and J by 3 bases, leaving 11 bases between them. Germline V CDR1 and CDR2: SGHRS, YFSETQ. CDR3 in amino acids: CASSLNTRNYEQYF. The CDR3 region has the DNA TGCGCCAGCAGCTTGAACACGAGGAACTACGAGCAGTACTTC.

This chain links TRBV5-5 with TRBJ1-2; D not resolved. This CDR3 contains 13 residues. Germline V gene sequence: CDR1 SGHKS, CDR2 YYEKEE (reference sequence). V was shortened by 0 bases and J by 8 bases, with 11 bases between the two germline ends. CDR3 amino acids: CASSLVRGGGYTF. In DNA form, the CDR3 reads TGTGCCAGCAGCTTGGTGCGCGGCGGGGGCTACACCTTC.

This clonotype came up a few times. The rearrangement joins TRBV7-9 to TRBJ2-1; 11 nucleotides line up with TRBD2. The V and J ends lost 0 bases and 12 bases, in that order; junction bases with no gene match: 10. The CDR3 sequence is 16 residues long. From germline, CDR1 is SEHNR and CDR2 FQNEAQ (reference sequence). CDR3: CASSLAFSGRGAGQFF. In DNA form, the CDR3 reads TGTGCCAGCAGCTTAGCGTTTAGCGGGAGGGGGGCCGGGCAGTTCTTC. Using reference TRBV7-9 and TRBJ2-1 for the parts outside the CDR3, the full variable domain is DTGVSQNPRHKITKRGQNVTFRCDPISEHNRLYWYRQTLGQGPEFLTYFQNEAQLEKSRLLSDRFSAERPKGSFSTLEIQRTEQGDSAMYLCASSLAFSGRGAGQFFGPGTRLTVL.

This clonotype was observed many times. The V call is TRBV29-1, the J call TRBJ2-7; 8 bases match TRBD1. Germline CDR1 reads SQVTM; CDR2 reads ANQGSEA. The V segment lost 6 bases and the J segment 6 bases; nucleotides outside the gene matches: 10. The length of the CDR3 is 13 residues. The CDR3, as DNA: TGCAGCGTCGAGAGACAGGGGAACAGCGAGCAGTACTTC. Protein sequence: CSVERQGNSEQYF.

This clonotype was seen a handful of times. V is TRBV11-2 and J is TRBJ2-7, with D maybe TRBD1 (6 bases). This CDR3 has 15 residues. V was trimmed by 3 bases and J by 2 bases, leaving 14 bases between them. CDR1 is SGHAT and CDR2 is FQNNGV in the germline V gene. CDR3 sequence: CASSFVRDKTYEQYF. The CDR3 region has the DNA TGTGCCAGCAGCTTTGTCCGGGACAAGACCTACGAGCAGTACTTC.

This clonotype was seen only a few times. The rearrangement uses TRBV11-1 and TRBJ2-5; D not resolved. This CDR3 spans 13 amino acids. V shed 3 bases and J shed 3 bases, with 8 bases lying between them. In germline, CDR1 is SGHAT, CDR2 FQDESV (reference sequence). The CDR3 DNA sequence: TGTGCCAGCAGCTTGCTAGGAGAAGAGACCCAGTACTTC. Translating gives CASSLLGEETQYF.

The chain carries TRBV7-9 and TRBJ2-7; no firm D call. Trimming cost V 1 base and J 0 bases, with 7 bases left between them. Germline CDR1 is SEHNR and CDR2 is FQNEAQ (reference sequence). CDR3 length equals 14 residues. Written as DNA, the CDR3 is TGTGCCAGCAGCTTAGTCGGCAGCTCCTACGAGCAGTACTTC. The encoded protein is CASSLVGSSYEQYF.

The table lists this clonotype with many counts. CDR3 bases: TGTGCCAGCAGTTTAAAAAGGGCAACTGAAGCTTTCTTT. This sequence encodes CASSLKRATEAFF. The rearrangement uses TRBV12-3 or TRBV12-4 and TRBJ1-1; D unresolved. The CDR3 contains 13 residues. The V end was cut by 2 bases, the J end by 5 bases, with 9 bases between.

The chain joins TRBV28 to TRBJ2-1; D gene unclear. This CDR3 is 13 amino acids long. V was pared by 4 bases and J by 11 bases, with 15 bases between. Germline CDR1 reads MDHEN; CDR2 reads SYDVKM. The CDR3 spells CASSSVRAIKQFF. CDR3 coding DNA: TGTGCCAGCAGTTCGGTGCGAGCCATAAAGCAGTTCTTC.

At least ten counts were recorded for this clonotype. This chain links TRBV28 with TRBJ2-2; 7 bases match TRBD1. Germline V gene sequence: CDR1 MDHEN, CDR2 SYDVKM. The trim removed 1 base at V and 3 bases at J, leaving 17 bases unmatched. The CDR3 loop spans 20 amino acids. CDR3: CASSLLFMIGRGQDTGELFF. CDR3 in DNA: TGTGCCAGCAGTTTATTGTTTATGATTGGTAGGGGGCAGGACACCGGGGAGCTGTTTTTT.

The CDR3 DNA reads TGTGCCAGCAGCCCAGCCCTGGGGCAGGGGGAGCTGTTTTTT. Its protein is CASSPALGQGELFF. This chain joins TRBV7-9 and TRBJ2-2; possibly TRBD1 for D (5 bases). Trimming cost V 5 bases and J 8 bases, with 15 bases left between them. Germline-derived CDR1 and CDR2 are SEHNR and FQNEAQ (reference sequence). The CDR3 loop spans 14 amino acids.

This chain uses TRBV12-3 or TRBV12-4 with TRBJ2-3; a possible D gene is TRBD1 (6 bases). The V and J ends lost 8 bases and 2 bases respectively, with 11 bases between them. The CDR3 totals 13 residues. The CDR3 bases are TGTGCCAGCGGGGGCAGCACCACAGATACGCAGTATTTT. Protein product: CASGGSTTDTQYF.

This clonotype was seen a few times. V usage is TRBV20-1 and J usage is TRBJ2-2; TRBD1 matches 7 bases. Germline values: CDR1 DFQATT, CDR2 SNEGSKA (reference sequence). V dropped 3 bases and J dropped 4; count of bases not matched to a gene: 5. The CDR3 covers 14 residues. The CDR3 DNA reads TGCAGTGCTAGTTTATACAGGGGCACCGGGGAGCTGTTTTTT. Amino acids: CSASLYRGTGELFF.

V is TRBV6-5 and J is TRBJ1-6; 7 nucleotides agree with TRBD1. J lost 9 bases, V lost 0 bases, and 5 bases had no gene match. CDR3 length: 15 amino acids. Germline values: CDR1 MNHEY, CDR2 SVGAGI. The CDR3 bases are TGTGCCAGCAGTTACTCAGAGGGGGCGGTTTCACCCCTCCACTTT. Protein product: CASSYSEGAVSPLHF.